What follows are 21 T cell receptor beta chains derived from one specimen sequenced in a study of metastatic and nonmetastatic thyroid tumors. Each patient went into thyroid surgery without having received any treatment. Through MiXCR, TCRdb re-clonotyped the PCR reads. The repertoire holds 11,000 to 15,000 clones, with 25% to 30% as singletons. The sequencing sample was made of tumor tissue. The source of these receptors is a female donor with papillary thyroid cancer or a benign thyroid nodule (not recorded which). Some clones in this sample may be carry-over from other donors' samples.

The V gene is TRBV5-1, the J gene TRBJ2-5; 14 nucleotides line up with TRBD2. Germline V gene data show CDR1 as SGHRS and CDR2 as YFSETQ. CDR3 length equals 16 residues. J gave up 5 bases and V 1 base, and 4 bases lay outside the gene matches. The CDR3 reads CASSLSGTSGSETQYF. Written as DNA, the CDR3 is TGCGCCAGCAGCTTGAGCGGGACTAGCGGGAGTGAGACCCAGTACTTC.

The V gene is TRBV20-1, the J gene TRBJ1-3; D gene ambiguous. Deletions cut 6 bases from V and 5 bases from J, with 11 bases between. Germline CDR1 is DFQATT and CDR2 is SNEGSKA (reference sequence). The CDR3 is 12 amino acids. Here the CDR3 DNA reads TGCAGTGCAGGAGTTGGCAGAAACACCATATATTTT. This translates into CSAGVGRNTIYF.

The chain employs TRBV11-3 and TRBJ2-1; unclear D gene. The germline V gene encodes CDR1 SGHNT and CDR2 YENEEA. The V end was cut by 6 bases, the J end by 1 base, with 7 bases between. The CDR3 contains 13 residues. The CDR3 DNA sequence: TGTGCCAGCAGTTCCGGGTCCTACAATGAGCAGTTCTTC. This encodes CASSSGSYNEQFF.

The sample holds a few counts of this clone. This chain joins TRBV3-1 and TRBJ2-7; a weak D match, TRBD2 (5 bases). Germline V lookup: CDR1 LGHDT, CDR2 YNNKEL (reference sequence). The CDR3 spans 16 residues. Trimming left V 0 bases short and J 3 bases short, with 15 bases between. The CDR3 coding sequence is TGTGCCAGCAGCCAAGATACAGCGGCAACCGTCTACGAGCAGTACTTC. This encodes CASSQDTAATVYEQYF.

The chain uses TRBV5-1 and TRBJ1-1; D gene uncertain. The V and J ends lost 4 bases and 2 bases respectively, with 9 bases between them. Per the germline V gene, CDR1 is SGHRS and CDR2 is YFSETQ. The CDR3 has 13 residues. The CDR3 loop is CASSRDPNTEAFF. As DNA, the CDR3 is TGCGCCAGCAGCAGAGACCCTAACACTGAAGCTTTCTTT.

This rearrangement joins TRBV12-3 or TRBV12-4 to TRBJ1-1; the D is unclear. The CDR3 spans 14 residues. Deletions cut 2 bases from V and 1 base from J, with 8 bases between. Written as DNA, the CDR3 is TGTGCCAGCAGTTTATCCGGAGGGAACACTGAAGCTTTCTTT. The encoded protein is CASSLSGGNTEAFF.

On this clone: A read error is possible here, since a much larger clone lies one base away. The rearrangement uses TRBV7-6 and TRBJ2-7; TRBD2 matches at 8 bases. The germline V gene has CDR1 SGHVS and CDR2 FNYEAQ. The CDR3 is made up of 16 amino acids. Here the CDR3 DNA reads TGTGCCAGCATCTTAGAACGCGGGAGGCTGATAGACGAGCAGTACTTC. This encodes CASILERGRLIDEQYF.

The chain combines TRBV6-5 with TRBJ1-2; D is perhaps TRBD1 (5 bases). Germline CDR1 MNHEY, CDR2 SVGAGI. CDR3 length: 14 residues. Trimming left V 4 bases short and J 10 bases short, with 19 bases between. The CDR3 DNA sequence: TGTGCCAGCAGTTCCTTCACAGGAACAATGGTCTACACCTTC. Its protein product is CASSSFTGTMVYTF.

The chain couples TRBV11-2 to TRBJ2-2, with a tentative D call TRBD1 (6 bases). V lost 2 bases, J lost 8 bases, and 9 bases lay in between. The CDR3 sequence is 13 residues long. Germline assignment: CDR1 SGHAT and CDR2 FQNNGV. The CDR3 bases are TGTGCCAGCAGCTTACCAGGGGTAGGGGAGCTGTTTTTT. Its protein product is CASSLPGVGELFF.

This clone rates as medium-sized (0.01 to 0.1%). V and J are TRBV11-2 and TRBJ2-1, with no clear D. The CDR3 loop spans 14 amino acids. V was trimmed by 2 bases and J by 6 bases, leaving 11 bases between them. Germline-derived CDR1 and CDR2 are SGHAT and FQNNGV. The CDR3: CASSLIAGSNEQFF. CDR3 sequence (DNA): TGTGCCAGCAGCTTAATCGCAGGCTCCAATGAGCAGTTCTTC.

By sample fraction, this clone is medium-sized. The V and J genes are TRBV15 and TRBJ2-7, with D possibly called TRBD1 or TRBD2 (7 bases each). Trimming pared 0 bases from V and 6 bases from J, leaving 15 bases between. Germline CDR1 LNHNV, CDR2 YYDKDF (reference sequence). The CDR3 loop spans 15 amino acids. The DNA for the CDR3 is TGTGCCACCAGCAGAGAGGTTTCAGGGGGGGCCGAGCAGTACTTC. This codes for CATSREVSGGAEQYF.

On this clone itself: Sequence at one end of the junction differs from germline and may be a read error. V gene TRBV20-1 combines with J gene TRBJ2-3; TRBD2 matches at 10 bases. CDR3 length: 17 residues. Germline V gene data show CDR1 as DFQATT and CDR2 as SNEGSKA (reference sequence). In nucleotides, the CDR3 is TGCAGTGCTAGTACACTAGCGGGATCGTCCCTCACATATACGCAGTACTTT. This gives the protein CSASTLAGSSLTYTQYF.

This clone has more than one count but fewer than ten. This chain connects TRBV28 to TRBJ2-7; 8 bases match TRBD1. V shed 3 bases and J 0 bases; nucleotides not matched to a gene: 4. This CDR3 is built from 15 residues. CDR1 and CDR2 (germline): MDHEN, SYDVKM. The CDR3 loop is CASSLDRVGSYEQYF. The CDR3 region has the DNA TGTGCCAGCAGTTTGGACAGGGTGGGCTCCTACGAGCAGTACTTC.

V and J are TRBV11-2 and TRBJ2-6, with D unresolved. V lost 7 bases, J lost 0 bases, and 16 bases lay in between. The CDR3 covers 17 residues. Germline CDR1 reads SGHAT; CDR2 reads FQNNGV. CDR3 nucleotides: TGTGCCAGCATCCCCCGGGTCTCCTCCTCTGGGGCCAACGTCCTGACTTTC. Translating it yields CASIPRVSSSGANVLTF.

The chain couples TRBV20-1 to TRBJ2-7; 7 bases fit TRBD2. With 5 bases clipped from V and 0 bases from J, the junction kept 10 bases outside the gene matches. The CDR3 consists of 15 residues. Germline V gene data show CDR1 as DFQATT and CDR2 as SNEGSKA (reference sequence). CDR3 nucleotides: TGCAGTGCTCCGGATCTAGCGGAGAGCTCCTACGAGCAGTACTTC. Its translation is CSAPDLAESSYEQYF.

This rearrangement joins TRBV4-2 to TRBJ2-1; possible D gene TRBD1, 5 bases. Germline loops: CDR1 LGHNA, CDR2 YNFKEQ. CDR3 size: 14 residues. V lost 1 base and J lost 5, with 9 bases in between. Here the CDR3 DNA reads TGTGCCAGCAGCCAAGTGGGGCGCCACAATGAGCAGTTCTTC. Protein sequence: CASSQVGRHNEQFF.

The table lists this clone with many counts. The genes are TRBV5-6 and TRBJ2-5; the match to TRBD2 covers 9 bases. The V and J ends lost 0 bases and 5 bases, in that order; junction bases with no gene match: 5. Germline V gene lookup returns CDR1 SGHDT and CDR2 YYEEEE. This CDR3 is built from 15 residues. The CDR3 spells CASSLASGMSETQYF. For the CDR3, the DNA is TGTGCCAGCAGCTTGGCTAGCGGGATGTCGGAGACCCAGTACTTC.

The CDR3 nucleotides read TGCGCCAGCCCCCCGGCGGTTCATGAGCAGTTCTTC. Its translation: CASPPAVHEQFF. This chain joins TRBV10-1 and TRBJ2-1; unclear D gene. V was pared by 8 bases and J by 8 bases, with 13 bases between. CDR3 length equals 12 residues. Germline V gives CDR1 WNHNN, CDR2 SYGVQD (reference sequence).

This clone turned up a few times. This chain uses TRBV6-9 with TRBJ2-5; D is perhaps TRBD1 or TRBD2 (5 bases each). V lost 2 bases and J lost 5, with 15 bases in between. Germline V gene sequence: CDR1 MNHGY, CDR2 SVAAGI. CDR3 length: 15 amino acids. CDR3 bases: TGTGCCAGCAGTTATGGTGGGGGAGCCAGGGAGACCCAGTACTTC. It translates to CASSYGGGARETQYF.

This clone was counted many times. This chain connects TRBV5-6 to TRBJ1-2; TRBD1 matches at 10 bases. CDR3 length equals 16 residues. With V trimmed by 5 bases and J by 8 bases, 15 bases remained unmatched. CDR1 SGHDT and CDR2 YYEEEE come from the germline V gene. In DNA, the CDR3 is TGTGCCAGCAGATGGGCGGGACAGGGGTTAGTAGAAGGCTACACCTTC. It is translated as CASRWAGQGLVEGYTF.

As concerns this clone: The junction shows a germline mismatch at one end, possibly a read error. The chain uses TRBV7-9 and TRBJ2-1, with 9 bases that match TRBD2. The CDR3 has 13 amino acids. Germline V gene data show CDR1 as SEHNR and CDR2 as FQNEAQ (reference sequence). As DNA, the CDR3 is TGTGCCAGCAGCCCGACTAGCGGCCCCCAGCATTTCTTC. Translated: CASSPTSGPQHFF.